The T cell receptor (beta chain) under discussion was sequenced for a study of blood T cell repertoires in COVID-19. The data were produced by immunoSEQ multiplex PCR, yet TCRdb's version contains in-frame clones alone and is incomplete. The sample gives approximately 50,000 clones, approximately 85% of which show up once; approximately 10% is in the top ten. J was trimmed by 1 base and V by 4 bases; bases with no gene match: 3. The CDR3 is 16 amino acids. Germline loops: CDR1 MDHEN, CDR2 SYDVKM. This sequence was found in a human donor in a cohort sampled during active COVID-19. This chain joins TRBV28 and TRBJ2-3; 12 bases map to TRBD2. The sample was peripheral blood. CDR3: CASSSPSGRGTDTQYF. The CDR3, as DNA: TGTGCCAGCAGTTCCCCTAGCGGGAGGGGCACAGATACGCAGTATTTT.